This T cell receptor (beta chain) emerged from a study of T cell responses to AZD1222 COVID-19 vaccine. Study context: Second-dose intervals of approximately 4 or approximately 12 weeks were pooled. Overall study findings and caveats: Variant regions that are unmutated are reportedly the target of nearly half of spike-specific TCRs. Most donors were white British and more were female, and clonal diversity was possibly underestimated.

Data came from immunoSEQ multiplex PCR; TCRdb stores just in-frame clones and leaves some out. The sample holds around 91,000 clones, 70% to 90% seen once. A word on this clone: Its antigen remains unidentified.

Germline CDR1 reads ENHRY; CDR2 reads SYGVKD. V dropped 0 bases and J dropped 8; count of bases not matched to a gene: 13. This CDR3 has 17 amino acids. This chain joins TRBV10-3 and TRBJ2-1; 7 nucleotides line up with TRBD2. The clonotype was recovered from an adult in good health. The input for sequencing was peripheral blood, taken on day 0 of AZD1222 vaccination. The CDR3 DNA is TGTGCCATCAGTGAGTCGCGACGGGGGGTAGGTGTATATGAGCAGTTCTTC. Translated: CAISESRRGVGVYEQFF.